The TCR beta chain described here comes from a study of cytomegalovirus exposure and HLA in healthy donors. Overall study results and limits: Cytomegalovirus association was assigned to more than 150 TCR beta chains.

The primer mix had 60 Vbeta and 13 Jbeta primers. The protocol was immunoSEQ multiplex PCR, while the TCRdb copy is restricted to in-frame clones and leaves out a portion. The listing records around 100,000 clones. Concerning this clone: As yet, its antigen is unknown.

Sequenced material: PBMCs. The clonotype comes from a man aged 40-50 years in good health and CMV-seronegative.

Written as DNA, the CDR3 is TGTGCCAGCAAGCGAGAAAATAACTATGGCTACACCTTC. This codes for CASKRENNYGYTF. This rearrangement joins TRBV27 to TRBJ1-2; D unresolved. Trimming took 7 bases from V and 1 from J, leaving 10 bases between them. Germline CDR1 and CDR2: MNHEY and SMNVEV (reference sequence). This CDR3 comprises 13 residues.